These 20 T cell receptor beta chains were all obtained from the same sample, sequenced in a study of T cells in Graves' hyperthyroidism and ophthalmopathy. The CDR3 regions of TCR beta were amplified from RNA transcripts. With the HTBI primer set, the TCR CDR3 went through a first round of RT-PCR. TCRdb called the multiplex PCR reads again in MiXCR, with one record for every CDR3 protein. The sample records fewer than 750,000 distinct CDR3 sequences, around 15% being singletons. The sample consisted of blood. These receptors all come from a woman in her thirties or forties with Graves' ophthalmopathy.

The V call is TRBV20-1, the J call TRBJ2-7; D unresolved. This CDR3 contains 9 residues. Germline-derived CDR1 and CDR2 are DFQATT and SNEGSKA (reference sequence). V shed 4 bases and J shed 12 bases, with 10 bases lying between them. The CDR3 here is CSANPDAYF. The CDR3 DNA is TGCAGTGCTAACCCAGATGCGTACTTC.

The gene calls are TRBV11-1 and TRBJ2-1; TRBD2 is a possible D gene (6 bases). Trimming removed 1 base at V and 2 bases at J, with 12 bases between. From germline, CDR1 is SGHAT and CDR2 FQDESV (reference sequence). The CDR3 loop spans 16 amino acids. CDR3 sequence (DNA): TGTGCCAGCAGCTTAGTGCGGGGAGTCCCCTACAATGAGCAGTTCTTC. It is translated as CASSLVRGVPYNEQFF.

This chain connects TRBV27 to TRBJ1-1, with TRBD1 matching over 9 bases. There are 16 residues in the CDR3. V was pared by 6 bases and J by 0 bases, with 8 bases of the junction left unmatched. Germline V gene lookup returns CDR1 MNHEY and CDR2 SMNVEV (reference sequence). CDR3 DNA: TGTGCCAGCAGCGCCACAGGGGGCAGAATGAACACTGAAGCTTTCTTT. It codes for CASSATGGRMNTEAFF.

For this clonotype: The junction shows a germline mismatch at one end, possibly a read error. The CDR3 DNA sequence: TGTGCCATCGGGACAGGGGATAACTATGGCTACGCCTTC. It yields the protein CAIGTGDNYGYAF. The rearrangement links TRBV10-3 to TRBJ1-2, with 10 bases aligning to TRBD1. Germline loops: CDR1 ENHRY, CDR2 SYGVKD. The CDR3 extends over 13 amino acids.

This clonotype was found many times. V gene TRBV20-1 combines with J gene TRBJ2-5, with TRBD2 matching 7 bases. This CDR3 has 14 amino acids. J gave up 5 bases and V 2 bases, and 8 bases lay outside the gene matches. CDR1 and CDR2 from the germline V gene are DFQATT and SNEGSKA (reference sequence). As DNA, the CDR3 is TGCAGTGCTAGAATACTAGCGAGGCAGGAGACCCAGTACTTC. This encodes CSARILARQETQYF.

In its sample, this clonotype was seen a few times. The V call is TRBV5-1, the J call TRBJ2-7; tentative D call: TRBD1 (6 bases). This CDR3 has 15 amino acids. Trimming left V 7 bases short and J 5 bases short, with 22 bases between. Germline CDR1 is SGHRS and CDR2 is YFSETQ. The DNA of the CDR3 is TGCGCCAGCCAAGTGACAGGATACATTCGGGACGAGCAGTACTTC. Translated, it gives CASQVTGYIRDEQYF.

Only a few counts were recorded for this clonotype. This chain joins TRBV27 and TRBJ1-1, with unresolved D. The CDR3 spans 14 residues. The germline CDR1 and CDR2 sequences are MNHEY and SMNVEV (reference sequence). V lost 1 base and J lost 3, with 9 bases in between. The CDR3 reads CASSLLSSDTEAFF. CDR3 nucleotide sequence: TGTGCCAGCAGTTTATTATCGTCGGACACTGAAGCTTTCTTT.

The chain links TRBV28 to TRBJ2-7; D remains unclear. Trimming removed 7 bases at V and 2 bases at J, with 12 bases between. Germline-derived CDR1 and CDR2 are MDHEN and SYDVKM. The CDR3 sequence is 13 residues long. CDR3 sequence: CASNPAETYEQYF. The CDR3 nucleotides read TGTGCCAGCAACCCGGCGGAAACCTACGAGCAGTACTTC.

This clonotype was counted ten times or more. This rearrangement joins TRBV15 to TRBJ2-7; D might be TRBD1 or TRBD2, each matching 5 bases. This CDR3 comprises 15 residues. V lost 1 base, J lost 3 bases, and 13 bases lay in between. Germline assignment: CDR1 LNHNV and CDR2 YYDKDF (reference sequence). The CDR3: CATSRVKGTFYEQYF. CDR3 sequence (DNA): TGTGCCACCAGCAGAGTGAAGGGGACCTTCTACGAGCAGTACTTC. The full variable domain, completed using reference TRBV15 and TRBJ2-7, is DAMVIQNPRYQVTQFGKPVTLSCSQTLNHNVMYWYQQKSSQAPKLLFHYYDKDFNNEADTPDNFQSRRPNTSFCFLDIRSPGLGDTAMYLCATSRVKGTFYEQYFGPGTRLTVT.

This clonotype was counted ten times or more. The J gene is TRBJ2-5, the V gene TRBV19; weak D call: TRBD2 (6 bases). V was trimmed by 5 bases and J by 5 bases, leaving 15 bases between them. CDR3 length: 14 amino acids. CDR1 and CDR2 from the germline V gene are LNHDA and SQIVND (reference sequence). The CDR3 sequence is CASSPRDLAETQYF. As DNA, the CDR3 is TGTGCCAGTAGTCCTAGGGACTTAGCGGAGACCCAGTACTTC.

The sample holds many counts of this clonotype. The V and J genes are TRBV9 and TRBJ1-2; 7 bases fit TRBD1. CDR3 length: 14 residues. Germline V gene data show CDR1 as SGDLS and CDR2 as YYNGEE. J gave up 4 bases and V 0 bases, and 3 bases lay outside the gene matches. CDR3 loop: CASSVEGAGYGYTF. Here the CDR3 DNA reads TGTGCCAGCAGCGTAGAGGGGGCGGGCTATGGCTACACCTTC.

This clonotype was found many times. The rearrangement joins TRBV29-1 to TRBJ1-2; 7 nucleotides match TRBD1. CDR1 is SQVTM and CDR2 is ANQGSEA in the germline V gene. The CDR3 spans 11 residues. The trim removed 5 bases at V and 13 bases at J, leaving 10 bases unmatched. DNA for the CDR3: TGCAGCGTTACAAACCAGGGGGGCGGCACCTTC. Amino acid sequence: CSVTNQGGGTF.

This clonotype has a count of ten or more. V and J are TRBV29-1 and TRBJ1-1; possibly TRBD1 for D (5 bases). Germline-derived CDR1 and CDR2 are SQVTM and ANQGSEA. The CDR3 is 11 amino acids. Trimming removed 8 bases from V and 12 bases from J, with 19 bases in between. This chain's CDR3 is CSTMGEGATFF. CDR3 sequence (DNA): TGCAGCACCATGGGGGAGGGAGCGACTTTCTTT.

This clonotype was seen ten or more times. The J gene is TRBJ1-3, the V gene TRBV12-3 or TRBV12-4, with D unclear. The V and J ends lost 5 bases and 1 base respectively, with 6 bases between them. The CDR3 totals 13 residues. CDR3 in DNA: TGTGCCAGCAGTAAGACTTCTGGAAACACCATATATTTT. It encodes CASSKTSGNTIYF.

This clonotype was detected many times. V usage is TRBV12-3 or TRBV12-4 and J usage is TRBJ2-5; D is possibly TRBD2 (5 bases). The CDR3 length is 13 residues. Deletions cut 7 bases from V and 1 base from J, with 10 bases between. The CDR3, as DNA: TGTGCCAGCACCAGAGGGAGCCAAGAGACCCAGTACTTC. Translating it yields CASTRGSQETQYF.

This clonotype was recorded many times. This chain links TRBV3-1 with TRBJ2-7; D is possibly TRBD1 (7 bases). CDR1 and CDR2 from the germline V gene are LGHDT and YNNKEL (reference sequence). The CDR3 has 14 amino acids. The V end lost 5 bases, the J end lost 1 base, and 12 bases lay between the germline ends. The CDR3 sequence is CASSVEGQSYEQYF. CDR3 DNA sequence: TGTGCCAGCAGCGTGGAGGGACAGTCCTACGAGCAGTACTTC.

This clonotype has ten or more counts. The V call is TRBV6-4, the J call TRBJ2-2, with D perhaps matching TRBD1 (5 bases). Germline V gives CDR1 MRHNA, CDR2 SNTAGT. Trimming took off 0 bases at V and 3 bases at J, with 5 bases between the two ends. The length of the CDR3 is 14 residues. This CDR3 is CASSDSQDTGELFF. CDR3 bases: TGTGCCAGCAGTGACTCACAGGACACCGGGGAGCTGTTTTTT.

This chain uses TRBV6-1 with TRBJ2-3, with 9 bases aligning to TRBD2. J gave up 5 bases and V 1 base, and 10 bases lay outside the gene matches. This CDR3 has 17 residues. Germline CDR1 reads MNHNS; CDR2 reads SASEGT. CDR3: CASSEVLAGGLEDTQYF. CDR3 sequence (DNA): TGTGCCAGCAGTGAAGTATTGGCGGGAGGGCTAGAAGATACGCAGTATTTT.

This clonotype was recorded many times. The chain combines TRBV12-3 or TRBV12-4 with TRBJ2-7, with 8 bases matching TRBD2. The CDR3 length is 15 residues. Unmatched junction bases numbered 10, after V lost 3 bases and J lost 6 bases. CDR3 nucleotide sequence: TGTGCCAGCAGTTTCTCCGGGACTAGTGTCAGCGAGCAGTACTTC. Its translation is CASSFSGTSVSEQYF.

This clonotype was counted ten times or more. The chain links TRBV11-2 to TRBJ2-5; D gene unclear. Germline-derived CDR1 and CDR2 are SGHAT and FQNNGV. V lost 0 bases and J 5 bases, leaving 16 bases between the germline ends. The CDR3 is 16 amino acids. This CDR3 reads CASSLELASPSETQYF. The DNA of the CDR3 is TGTGCCAGCAGCTTAGAACTCGCCAGCCCTTCGGAGACCCAGTACTTC.